This T cell receptor (beta chain) was identified during a study of shared clonotypes between healthy human individuals. Study details: Every donor yielded three CD4 naive, three CD4 memory, two CD8 naive and one CD8 memory plate.

The naive CD8 subset, CD45RO-negative cells positively selected for CCR7, excluded terminally differentiated effector memory CD45RA+ cells. On this clone: Antigen unknown.

Measured with immunoSEQ multiplex PCR; TCRdb has only the in-frame clones, and not every one. This table holds approximately 840,000 clones, approximately 97% found once. The study, taken as a whole, reports: Non-shared clonotypes had lower generation probabilities than clonotypes shared by all four sorted-subset donors.

The length of the CDR3 is 14 residues. Germline-derived CDR1 and CDR2 are SGHNT and YENEEA. Deletions cut 1 base from V and 2 bases from J, with 7 bases between. This TCR came from a man younger than 40 in good health. What was sequenced was naive CD8+ T cells sorted from blood. The chain combines TRBV11-3 with TRBJ2-3; D not certain. The chain's CDR3 is CASSLVSNTDTQYF. The CDR3 DNA reads TGTGCCAGCAGCTTAGTTAGTAACACAGATACGCAGTATTTT. Full variable domain (rest looked up from reference TRBV11-3 and TRBJ2-3): EAGVVQSPRYKIIEKKQPVAFWCNPISGHNTLYWYLQNLGQGPELLIRYENEEAVDDSQLPKDRFSAERLKGVDSTLKIQPAELGDSAVYLCASSLVSNTDTQYFGPGTRLTVL.